The sequence of this TCR beta chain was determined in a study of early T cells in non-severe SARS-CoV-2 infection. Across the whole study: Sequencing used unsorted whole-blood bulk RNA, so chains lack pairing. Study observations and caveats: There was a bias toward anti-spike CD8 responses in VDJdb matching, which missed private and CD4 specificities.

This clonotype was recorded at least ten times. What it recognizes is unknown. Individual cDNA molecules received unique molecular identifiers during library preparation. Via MiXCR, TCRdb re-called the 5' RACE reads, giving one row per CDR3 protein. The table lists just over 95,000 distinct CDR3 sequences, 9.5% to 11% of them singletons, with around 4.3% in the top ten. This CDR3 contains 12 residues. Germline CDR1 SQVTM, CDR2 ANQGSEA. V dropped 4 bases and J dropped 3; count of bases not matched to a gene: 2. This sample comprised whole blood, obtained at baseline. The chain is built from TRBV29-1 and TRBJ2-7, with 8 nucleotides matching TRBD1. This clonotype originated in an adult who was a healthcare worker with PCR-confirmed SARS-CoV-2 infection or an uninfected control (not recorded which). This CDR3 is CSVGGQGYEQYF. The CDR3 nucleotides read TGCAGCGTTGGTGGACAGGGCTACGAGCAGTACTTC.